What follows describes a single T cell receptor beta chain. The sample holds many counts of this clone. Its antigen specificity is not known. The read terminates 3 residues before the CDR3 end, so the remaining end is supplied by the germline J gene. The sample comes from a study of T cell clonality in common variable immunodeficiency (dated by TCRdb to between 2015 and 2016). The full study reports these points: Differences among patients in the CVID cohort limited the correlations between repertoire features and clinical complications. Fewer TCRbeta clones were shared among CVID subjects than among healthy controls (p < 0.0001). CVID TCRbeta sequences were reported to have fewer deletions and N-nucleotide insertions and to lack highly modified clones with 13 or more V deletions. Compared with healthy controls, CVID subjects showed increased TCRbeta clonality (t-test p = 0.018), a feature most characteristic of about a third of subjects. According to the authors, finding the cause of the higher clonality in CVID would require sequencing the repertoires of T cell subpopulations. Although equal DNA input was used, an average of approximately 82,000 unique sequences per sample was obtained for controls, compared with about 31,547 for CVID samples.

Equivalent amounts of genomic DNA from CVID and control samples were used as sequencing input. For every sample, a 60 bp segment covering the rearranged TCRbeta CDR3 region was amplified and then sequenced. The immunoSEQ assay, a bias-corrected multiplex PCR combined with high-throughput sequencing, was used for TCRbeta amplification. Processing in the source paper ran as follows. Every unique nucleotide sequence was considered a clone and was annotated with V, D and J genes, copy number and frequency. Sequences were labeled productive if in frame, and non-productive if out of frame or containing stop codons. As previously described, clonality was computed from Shannon's entropy. The predicted amino acid sequences of productive clones were used to derive mean CDR3 Kyte-Doolittle hydropathy. Scaled V gene usage was hierarchically clustered using Manhattan distance and complete linkage with the R hclust function. Sharing of clones by CDR3 amino acid sequence was evaluated by resampling 12 repertoires per group over 100 rounds. The repertoires were searched for about 70 published EBV-specific and 200 to 300 published CMV-specific TCRbeta sequences. A couple of CVID samples that yielded fewer than 10,000 sequences were excluded from the analysis, so roughly 42 CVID repertoires were retained. The clones in this table, taken by TCRdb from immuneACCESS, are in-frame only. Not every clone is retained; where verified, under half of the shortfall comes from an unresolved V gene, and the cause of the rest is unknown. V and J calls and clone size are those listed in that table; D and trimming were worked out from the DNA. The sample comprises about 81,000 clones, and every one was counted more than once. The biggest ten clones account for approximately 0.84% of the sample.

CDR1 and CDR2 are drawn from the germline V gene (reference sequence): LNHDA, SQIVND. The CDR3, from cysteine to phenylalanine, totals 16 residues. Shown are 39 bases from within the CDR3, in frame from base 1. The trim is 6 bases for V and 2 bases for J, with a gap of 16 bases between the germline ends. Predominantly Caucasian heritage was noted among both the CVID patients and the healthy controls. Heparinized peripheral whole blood samples of roughly 5 to 9 ml were obtained from each donor. Genomic DNA from adults with common variable immune deficiency (CVID) and from healthy adult controls was used to sequence TCRbeta CDR3 repertoires. The control group comprised about 22 healthy adult volunteers, roughly twelve female and approximately ten male, aged 23 to 66 years with a mean age of around 37. Diluted blood was density-centrifuged over Hypaque 1077 or Ficoll-Paque to isolate peripheral blood mononuclear cells. Genomic DNA was obtained from unsorted mononuclear cells through either Qiagen column purification or a centrifugation-based method.

Sequenced: peripheral blood mononuclear cells. This sequence was found in a person aged 18 to 69 in good health. The sequence links TRBV19 to TRBJ2-2; TRBD2 is a weak D gene call, 6 bases matching. The CDR3 amino acid sequence is: CASRRIGTGNTGELFF. Partial CDR3 DNA: TGTGCCAGTAGGCGAATCGGGACTGGAAACACCGGGGAG.